The clone carrying this T cell receptor beta chain was seen a handful of times. The sample is drawn from a study of OX40 agonist ivuxolimab in advanced cancers. V lost 3 bases to trimming and J lost 3 bases; unmatched junction nucleotides: 8. The CDR3 sequence is 16 residues long. TCRdb's table, derived via immunoSEQ multiplex PCR, lists solely in-frame clones and lacks some. Of some 52,000 clones in the sample, roughly 84% were seen once. The TCR comes from an adult with an advanced solid tumor such as melanoma, head and neck, liver or kidney cancer. The chain couples TRBV23-1 to TRBJ1-3, with TRBD1 matching 7 bases. TRBV23-1 is an ORF, and what it does is uncertain. Material: CD4+ or CD8+ T cells sorted from blood, obtained in a trial of the OX40 agonist ivuxolimab. The CDR3 DNA is TGCGCCAGCAGTCAGGGGACAGTAAGAAGTGGAAACACCATATATTTT. This translates into CASSQGTVRSGNTIYF.